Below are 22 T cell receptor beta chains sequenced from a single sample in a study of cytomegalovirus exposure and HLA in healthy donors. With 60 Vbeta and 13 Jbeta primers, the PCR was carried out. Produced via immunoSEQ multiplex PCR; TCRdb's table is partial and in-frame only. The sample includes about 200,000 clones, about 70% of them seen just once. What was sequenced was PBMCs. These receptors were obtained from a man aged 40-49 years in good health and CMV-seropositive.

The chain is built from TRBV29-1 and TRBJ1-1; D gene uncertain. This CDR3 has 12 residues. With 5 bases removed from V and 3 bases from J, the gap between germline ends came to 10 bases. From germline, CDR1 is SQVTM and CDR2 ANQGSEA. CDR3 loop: CSVWSGDTEAFF. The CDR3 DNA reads TGCAGCGTTTGGTCCGGGGACACTGAAGCTTTCTTT. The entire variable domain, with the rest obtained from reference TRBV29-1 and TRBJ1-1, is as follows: SAVISQKPSRDICQRGTSLTIQCQVDSQVTMMFWYRQQPGQSLTLIATANQGSEATYESGFVIDKFPISRPNLTFSTLTVSNMSPEDSSIYLCSVWSGDTEAFFGQGTRLTVV.

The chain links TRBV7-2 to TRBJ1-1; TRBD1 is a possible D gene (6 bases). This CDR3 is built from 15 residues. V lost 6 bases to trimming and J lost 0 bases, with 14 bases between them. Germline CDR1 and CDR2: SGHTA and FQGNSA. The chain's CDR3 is CASRKSGQMNTEAFF. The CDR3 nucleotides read TGTGCCAGCAGGAAAAGCGGACAGATGAACACTGAAGCTTTCTTT.

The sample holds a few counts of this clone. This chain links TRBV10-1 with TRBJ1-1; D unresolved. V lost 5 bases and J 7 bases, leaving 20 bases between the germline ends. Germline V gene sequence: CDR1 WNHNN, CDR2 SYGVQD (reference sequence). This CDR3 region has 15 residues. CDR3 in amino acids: CASSPHAGGVSEAFF. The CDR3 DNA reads TGCGCCAGCAGTCCTCACGCGGGCGGCGTGAGTGAAGCTTTCTTT.

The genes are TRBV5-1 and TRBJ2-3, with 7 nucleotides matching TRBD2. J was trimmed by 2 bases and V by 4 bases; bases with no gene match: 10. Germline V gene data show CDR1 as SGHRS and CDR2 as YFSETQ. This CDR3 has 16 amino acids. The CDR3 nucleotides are TGCGCCAGCAGCGGGACTACCGGTATGGTCACAGATACGCAGTATTTT. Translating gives CASSGTTGMVTDTQYF.

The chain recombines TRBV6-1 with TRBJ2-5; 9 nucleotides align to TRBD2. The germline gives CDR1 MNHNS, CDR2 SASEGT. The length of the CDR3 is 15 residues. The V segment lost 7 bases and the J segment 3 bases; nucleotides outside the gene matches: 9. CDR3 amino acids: CASMGWRGGKETQYF. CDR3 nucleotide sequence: TGTGCCAGCATGGGTTGGCGGGGGGGAAAAGAGACCCAGTACTTC.

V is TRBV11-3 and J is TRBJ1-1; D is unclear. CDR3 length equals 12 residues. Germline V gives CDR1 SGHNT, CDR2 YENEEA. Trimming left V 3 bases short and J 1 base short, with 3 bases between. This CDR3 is CASSFSNTEAFF. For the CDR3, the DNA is TGTGCCAGCAGCTTCTCGAACACTGAAGCTTTCTTT.

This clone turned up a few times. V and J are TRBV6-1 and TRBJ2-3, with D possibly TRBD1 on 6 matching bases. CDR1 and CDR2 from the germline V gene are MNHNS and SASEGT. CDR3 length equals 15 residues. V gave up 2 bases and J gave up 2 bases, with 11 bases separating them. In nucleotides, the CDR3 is TGTGCCAGCAGTGAATGGCAGGGGAACACAGATACGCAGTATTTT. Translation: CASSEWQGNTDTQYF.

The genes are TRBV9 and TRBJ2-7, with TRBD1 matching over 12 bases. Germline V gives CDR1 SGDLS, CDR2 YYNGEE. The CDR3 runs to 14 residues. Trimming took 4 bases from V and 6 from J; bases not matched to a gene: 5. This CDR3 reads CASSPGTGGSEQYF. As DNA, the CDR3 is TGTGCCAGCAGCCCTGGGACAGGGGGCAGCGAGCAGTACTTC.

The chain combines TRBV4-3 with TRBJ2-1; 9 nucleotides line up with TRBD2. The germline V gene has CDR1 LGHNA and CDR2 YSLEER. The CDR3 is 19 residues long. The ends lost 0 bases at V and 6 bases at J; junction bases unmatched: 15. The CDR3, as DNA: TGCGCCAGCAGCCAAGAGCCGGAAGCGGGGGGTAATTCTCGCAATGAGCAGTTCTTC. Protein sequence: CASSQEPEAGGNSRNEQFF.

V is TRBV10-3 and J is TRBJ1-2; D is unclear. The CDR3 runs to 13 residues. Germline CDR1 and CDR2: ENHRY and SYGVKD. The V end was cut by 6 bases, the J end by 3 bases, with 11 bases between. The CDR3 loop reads CAISIAPDYGYTF. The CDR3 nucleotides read TGTGCCATCAGCATCGCCCCAGACTATGGCTACACCTTC.

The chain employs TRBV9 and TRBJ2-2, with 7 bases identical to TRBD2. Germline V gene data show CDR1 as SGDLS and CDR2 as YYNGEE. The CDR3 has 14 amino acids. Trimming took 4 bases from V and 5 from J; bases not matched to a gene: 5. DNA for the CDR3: TGTGCCAGCAGCACCCGGGGGGAAACCGGGGAGCTGTTTTTT. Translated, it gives CASSTRGETGELFF. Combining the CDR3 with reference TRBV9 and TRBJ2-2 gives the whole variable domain DSGVTQTPKHLITATGQRVTLRCSPRSGDLSVYWYQQSLDQGLQFLIQYYNGEERAKGNILERFSAQQFPDLHSELNLSSLELGDSALYFCASSTRGETGELFFGEGSRLTVL.

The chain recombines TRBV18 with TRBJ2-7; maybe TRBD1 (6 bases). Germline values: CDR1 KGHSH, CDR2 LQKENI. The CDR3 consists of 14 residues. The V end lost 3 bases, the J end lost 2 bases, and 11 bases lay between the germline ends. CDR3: CASSPTGAPYEQYF. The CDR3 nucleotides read TGTGCCAGCTCACCGACAGGAGCCCCCTACGAGCAGTACTTC.

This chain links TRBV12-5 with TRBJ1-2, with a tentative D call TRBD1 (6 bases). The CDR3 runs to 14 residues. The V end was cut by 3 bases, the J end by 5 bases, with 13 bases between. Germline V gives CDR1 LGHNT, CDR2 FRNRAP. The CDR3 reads CASGLTGPGYGYTF. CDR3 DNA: TGTGCTAGTGGTTTAACAGGGCCAGGGTATGGCTACACCTTC.

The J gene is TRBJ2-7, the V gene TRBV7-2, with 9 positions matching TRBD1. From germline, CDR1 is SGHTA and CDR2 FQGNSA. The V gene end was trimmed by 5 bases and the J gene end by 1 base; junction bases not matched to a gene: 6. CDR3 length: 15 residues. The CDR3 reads CASSRRDRVSYEQYF. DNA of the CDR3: TGTGCCAGCAGCCGACGGGACAGGGTTTCCTACGAGCAGTACTTC.

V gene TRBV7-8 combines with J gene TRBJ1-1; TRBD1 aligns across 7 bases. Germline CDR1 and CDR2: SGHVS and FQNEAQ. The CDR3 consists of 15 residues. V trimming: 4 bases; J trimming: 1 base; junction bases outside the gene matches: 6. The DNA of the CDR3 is TGTGCCAGCAGCTCCGGACAGGTATCGAACACTGAAGCTTTCTTT. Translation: CASSSGQVSNTEAFF.

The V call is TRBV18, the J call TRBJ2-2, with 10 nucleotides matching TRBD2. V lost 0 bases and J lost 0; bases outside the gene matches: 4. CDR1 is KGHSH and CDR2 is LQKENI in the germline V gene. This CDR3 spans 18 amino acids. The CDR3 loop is CASSPPLGLAPNTGELFF. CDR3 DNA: TGTGCCAGCTCACCACCATTGGGACTAGCGCCGAACACCGGGGAGCTGTTTTTT. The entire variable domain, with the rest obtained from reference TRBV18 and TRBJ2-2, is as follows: NAGVMQNPRHLVRRRGQEARLRCSPMKGHSHVYWYRQLPEEGLKFMVYLQKENIIDESGMPKERFSAEFPKEGPSILRIQQVVRGDSAAYFCASSPPLGLAPNTGELFFGEGSRLTVL.

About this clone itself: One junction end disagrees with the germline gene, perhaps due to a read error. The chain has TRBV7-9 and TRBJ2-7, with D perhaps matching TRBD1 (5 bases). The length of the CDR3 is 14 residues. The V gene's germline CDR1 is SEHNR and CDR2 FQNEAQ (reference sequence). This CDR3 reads CSSTLLGASYEQYF. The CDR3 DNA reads TGTTCCAGCACCCTCCTAGGGGCTTCGTACGAGCAGTACTTC.

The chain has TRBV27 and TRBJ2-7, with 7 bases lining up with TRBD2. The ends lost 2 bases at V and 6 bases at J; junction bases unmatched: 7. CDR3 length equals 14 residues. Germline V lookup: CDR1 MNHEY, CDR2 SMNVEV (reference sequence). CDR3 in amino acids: CASSLTGGGIEQYF. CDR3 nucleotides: TGTGCCAGCAGTTTAACGGGGGGTGGTATCGAGCAGTACTTC.

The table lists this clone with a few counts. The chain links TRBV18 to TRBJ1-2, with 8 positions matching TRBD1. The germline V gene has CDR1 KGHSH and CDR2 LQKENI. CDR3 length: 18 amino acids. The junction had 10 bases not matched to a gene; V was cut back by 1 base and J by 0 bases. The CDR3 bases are TGTGCCAGCTCACCACAACGACAGGGGTCCAGCGCTAACTATGGCTACACCTTC. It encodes CASSPQRQGSSANYGYTF.

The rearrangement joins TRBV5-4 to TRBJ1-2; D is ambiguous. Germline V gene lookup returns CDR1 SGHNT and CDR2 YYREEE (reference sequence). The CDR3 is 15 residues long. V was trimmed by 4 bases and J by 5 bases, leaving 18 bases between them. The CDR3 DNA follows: TGTGCCAGCAGCCCCGCGGGAGGTCTATCTTATGGCTACACCTTC. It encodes CASSPAGGLSYGYTF.

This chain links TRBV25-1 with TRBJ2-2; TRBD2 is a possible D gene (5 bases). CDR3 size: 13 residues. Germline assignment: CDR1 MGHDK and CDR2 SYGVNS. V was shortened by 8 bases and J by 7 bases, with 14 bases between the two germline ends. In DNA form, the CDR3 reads TGTGCCAGCTCTCGGGGAGAAAACGGGGAGCTGTTTTTT. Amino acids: CASSRGENGELFF.

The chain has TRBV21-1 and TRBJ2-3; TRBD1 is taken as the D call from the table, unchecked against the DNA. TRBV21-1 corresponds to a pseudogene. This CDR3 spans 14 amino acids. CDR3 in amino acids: CASSYDRCPDTQYF. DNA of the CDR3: TGTGCCAGCAGCTATGACAGGTGCCCCGATACGCAGTATTTT.